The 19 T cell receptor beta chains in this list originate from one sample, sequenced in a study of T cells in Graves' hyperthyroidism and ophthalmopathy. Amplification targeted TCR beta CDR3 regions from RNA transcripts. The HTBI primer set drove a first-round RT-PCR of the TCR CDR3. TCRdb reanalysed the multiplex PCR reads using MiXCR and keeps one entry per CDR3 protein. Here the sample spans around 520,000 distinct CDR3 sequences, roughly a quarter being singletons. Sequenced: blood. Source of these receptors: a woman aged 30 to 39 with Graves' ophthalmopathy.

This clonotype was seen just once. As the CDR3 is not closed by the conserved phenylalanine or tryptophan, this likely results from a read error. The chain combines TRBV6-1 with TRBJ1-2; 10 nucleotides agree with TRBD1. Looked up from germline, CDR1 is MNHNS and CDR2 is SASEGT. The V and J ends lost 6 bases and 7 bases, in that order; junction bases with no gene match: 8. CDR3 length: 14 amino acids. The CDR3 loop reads CASRTPGTGAGYTL. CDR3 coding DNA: TGTGCCAGCAGGACCCCCGGGACAGGGGCTGGCTACACCCTC.

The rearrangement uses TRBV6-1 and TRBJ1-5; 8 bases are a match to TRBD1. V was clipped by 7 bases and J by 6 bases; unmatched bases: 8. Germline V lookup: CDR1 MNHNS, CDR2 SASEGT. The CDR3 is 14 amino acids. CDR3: CASTAQGAGQPQHF. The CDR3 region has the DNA TGTGCCAGCACGGCTCAGGGGGCCGGTCAGCCCCAGCATTTT.

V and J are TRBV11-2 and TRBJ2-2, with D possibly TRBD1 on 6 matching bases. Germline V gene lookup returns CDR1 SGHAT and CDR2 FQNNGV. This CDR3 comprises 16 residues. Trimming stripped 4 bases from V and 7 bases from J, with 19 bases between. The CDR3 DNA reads TGTGCCAGCAGCTCACACAGGGAGCTGTCGGTCGGGGAGCTGTTTTTT. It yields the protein CASSSHRELSVGELFF.

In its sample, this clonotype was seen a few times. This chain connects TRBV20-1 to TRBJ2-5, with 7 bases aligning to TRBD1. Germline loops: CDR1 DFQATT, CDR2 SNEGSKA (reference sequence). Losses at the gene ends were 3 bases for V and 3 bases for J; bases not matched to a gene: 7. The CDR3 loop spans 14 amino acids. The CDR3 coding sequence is TGCAGTGCTAGTACAGGGGATGCAAAAGAGACCCAGTACTTC. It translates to CSASTGDAKETQYF.

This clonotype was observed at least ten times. CDR3 loop: CASSSTTGVNQPQHF. The CDR3 coding sequence is TGTGCCAGCAGTTCAACAACAGGGGTCAATCAGCCCCAGCATTTT. V is TRBV6-5 and J is TRBJ1-5; 7 nucleotides align to TRBD1. Losses at the gene ends were 4 bases for V and 3 bases for J; bases not matched to a gene: 6. CDR1 MNHEY and CDR2 SVGAGI come from the germline V gene. The CDR3 runs 15 residues.

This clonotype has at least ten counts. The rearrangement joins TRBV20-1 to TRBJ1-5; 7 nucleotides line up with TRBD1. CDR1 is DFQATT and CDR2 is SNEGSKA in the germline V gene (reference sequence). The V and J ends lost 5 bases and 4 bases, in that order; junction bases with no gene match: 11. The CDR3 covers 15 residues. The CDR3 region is CSAVDRVFENQPQHF. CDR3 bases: TGCAGTGCTGTTGACAGGGTGTTTGAAAATCAGCCCCAGCATTTT.

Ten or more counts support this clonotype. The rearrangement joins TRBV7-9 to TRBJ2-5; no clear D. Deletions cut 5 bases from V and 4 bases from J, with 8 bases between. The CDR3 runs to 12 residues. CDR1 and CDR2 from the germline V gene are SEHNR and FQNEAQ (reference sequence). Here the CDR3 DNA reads TGTGCCAGCAGCCCTCTGCGAGAGACCCAGTACTTC. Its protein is CASSPLRETQYF.

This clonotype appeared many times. In DNA form, the CDR3 reads TGTGCCAGCAGCTTAGAGGCAGGGGAGACCTACGAGCAGTACTTC. It is translated as CASSLEAGETYEQYF. The chain uses TRBV7-9 and TRBJ2-7; tentative D call: TRBD1 (6 bases). In germline, CDR1 is SEHNR, CDR2 FQNEAQ (reference sequence). Trimming shortened V by 1 base and J by 2 bases, and 12 bases separated the two germline ends. The CDR3 totals 15 residues.

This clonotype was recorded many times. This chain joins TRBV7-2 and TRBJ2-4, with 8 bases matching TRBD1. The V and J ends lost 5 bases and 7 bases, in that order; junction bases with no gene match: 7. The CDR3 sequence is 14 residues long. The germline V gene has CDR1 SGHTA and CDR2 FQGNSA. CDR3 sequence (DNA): TGTGCCAGCAGCCCAGGACAGGGATATAACATTCAGTACTTC. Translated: CASSPGQGYNIQYF. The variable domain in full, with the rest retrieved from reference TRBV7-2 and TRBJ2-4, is GAGVSQSPSNKVTEKGKDVELRCDPISGHTALYWYRQSLGQGLEFLIYFQGNSAPDKSGLPSDRFSAERTGGSVSTLTIQRTQQEDSAVYLCASSPGQGYNIQYFGAGTRLSVL.

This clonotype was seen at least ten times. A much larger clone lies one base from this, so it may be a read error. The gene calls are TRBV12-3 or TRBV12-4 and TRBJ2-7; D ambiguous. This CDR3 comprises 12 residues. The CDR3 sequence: CACSLGPLEQYF. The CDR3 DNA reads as TGTGCCTGCAGTTTAGGCCCCCTCGAGCAGTACTTC.

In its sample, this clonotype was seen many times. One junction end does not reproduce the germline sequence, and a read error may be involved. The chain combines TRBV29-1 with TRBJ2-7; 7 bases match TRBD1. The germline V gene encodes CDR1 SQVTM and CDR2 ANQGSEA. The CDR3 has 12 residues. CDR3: CSARQGSYGQYF. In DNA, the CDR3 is TGCAGCGCCCGACAGGGAAGCTACGGGCAGTACTTC.

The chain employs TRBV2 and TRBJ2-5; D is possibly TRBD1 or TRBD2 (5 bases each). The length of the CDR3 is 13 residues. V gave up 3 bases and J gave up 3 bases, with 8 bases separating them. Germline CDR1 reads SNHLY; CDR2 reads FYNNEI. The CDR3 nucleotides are TGTGCCAGCAGTGAGCAGGGAGAAGAGACCCAGTACTTC. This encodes CASSEQGEETQYF. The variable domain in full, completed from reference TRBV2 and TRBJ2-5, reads EPEVTQTPSHQVTQMGQEVILRCVPISNHLYFYWYRQILGQKVEFLVSFYNNEISEKSEIFDDQFSVERPDGSNFTLKIRSTKLEDSAMYFCASSEQGEETQYFGPGTRLLVL.

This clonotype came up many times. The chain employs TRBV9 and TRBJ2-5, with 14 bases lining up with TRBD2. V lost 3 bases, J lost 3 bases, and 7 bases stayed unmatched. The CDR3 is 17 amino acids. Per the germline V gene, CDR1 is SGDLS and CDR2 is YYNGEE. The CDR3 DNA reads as TGTGCCAGCAGCGCCGGGACTAGCGGGGGTTACGAAGAGACCCAGTACTTC. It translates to CASSAGTSGGYEETQYF. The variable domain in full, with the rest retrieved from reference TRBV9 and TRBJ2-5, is DSGVTQTPKHLITATGQRVTLRCSPRSGDLSVYWYQQSLDQGLQFLIQYYNGEERAKGNILERFSAQQFPDLHSELNLSSLELGDSALYFCASSAGTSGGYEETQYFGPGTRLLVL.

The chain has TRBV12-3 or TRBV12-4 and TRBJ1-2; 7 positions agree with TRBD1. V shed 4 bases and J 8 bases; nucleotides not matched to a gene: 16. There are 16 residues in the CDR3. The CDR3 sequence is CASSSGQVADEGGYTF. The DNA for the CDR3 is TGTGCCAGCAGTTCCGGACAGGTCGCGGATGAAGGAGGCTACACCTTC.

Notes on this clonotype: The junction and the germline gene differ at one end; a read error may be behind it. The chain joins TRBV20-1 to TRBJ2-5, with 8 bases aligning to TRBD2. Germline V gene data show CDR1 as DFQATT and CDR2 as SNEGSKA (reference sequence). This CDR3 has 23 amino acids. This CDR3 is CSARLPYGGGPVEWLTPQETKYF. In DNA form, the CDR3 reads TGCAGTGCTAGGCTGCCGTACGGCGGGGGGCCGGTCGAATGGCTAACTCCACAAGAGACCAAGTACTTC.

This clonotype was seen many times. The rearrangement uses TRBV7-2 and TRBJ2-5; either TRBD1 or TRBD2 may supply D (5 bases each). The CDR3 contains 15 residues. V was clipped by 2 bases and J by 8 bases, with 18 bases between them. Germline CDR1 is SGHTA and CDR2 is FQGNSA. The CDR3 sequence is CASSLMSGLLRTQYF. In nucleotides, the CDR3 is TGTGCCAGCAGCTTAATGTCGGGGCTACTACGAACCCAGTACTTC.

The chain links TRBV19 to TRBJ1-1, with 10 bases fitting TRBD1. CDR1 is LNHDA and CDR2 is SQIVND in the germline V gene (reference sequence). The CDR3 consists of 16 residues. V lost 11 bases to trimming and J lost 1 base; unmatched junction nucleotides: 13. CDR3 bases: TGTGCCGCCTCCAGGACAGGGGGGCCCGCGAACACTGAAGCTTTCTTT. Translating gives CAASRTGGPANTEAFF.

CDR3 DNA: TGCAGTCCCCTCCGGGGGCACATAAACATTCAGTACTTC. As protein: CSPLRGHINIQYF. This chain joins TRBV20-1 and TRBJ2-4; D may be TRBD1 or TRBD2 (6 bases each). Germline V gene lookup returns CDR1 DFQATT and CDR2 SNEGSKA (reference sequence). The CDR3 runs 13 residues. Between the trimmed V and J ends, which lost 8 bases and 6 bases, there was a span of 17 bases.

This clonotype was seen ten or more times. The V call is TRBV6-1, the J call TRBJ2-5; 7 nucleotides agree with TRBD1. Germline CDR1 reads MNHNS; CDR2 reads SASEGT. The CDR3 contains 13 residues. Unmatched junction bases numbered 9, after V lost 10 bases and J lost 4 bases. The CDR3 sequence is CAIWDSQLETQYF. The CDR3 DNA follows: TGTGCCATTTGGGACAGCCAGCTAGAGACCCAGTACTTC.